This T cell receptor beta chain was sequenced for a study of OX40 agonist ivuxolimab in advanced cancers. The overall study: One patient with hepatocellular carcinoma and two with cutaneous melanoma, three in all, had partial responses.

Findings and limits, study-wide: Both blood CD4+ and CD8+ T cells showed clonal growth by week 6 at 0.1 to 3.0 mg/kg.

Here immunoSEQ multiplex PCR was the method, and the copy in TCRdb shows in-frame clones only, minus some. The sample carries under 20,000 clones, about 86% recorded once. With regard to this clone: Its antigen remains unknown.

The CDR3 length is 14 residues. CDR1 and CDR2 (germline): LNHDA, SQIVND (reference sequence). V lost 5 bases to trimming and J lost 3 bases, with 12 bases between them. The sample was CD4+ or CD8+ T cells sorted from blood, taken in a trial of the OX40 agonist ivuxolimab. The chain couples TRBV19 to TRBJ2-3, with D unclear. The clonotype was recovered from an adult with an advanced solid tumor such as melanoma, head and neck, liver or kidney cancer. DNA for the CDR3: TGTGCCAGTAGTCCCGAAGGGCCGACAGATACGCAGTATTTT. Its translation: CASSPEGPTDTQYF.